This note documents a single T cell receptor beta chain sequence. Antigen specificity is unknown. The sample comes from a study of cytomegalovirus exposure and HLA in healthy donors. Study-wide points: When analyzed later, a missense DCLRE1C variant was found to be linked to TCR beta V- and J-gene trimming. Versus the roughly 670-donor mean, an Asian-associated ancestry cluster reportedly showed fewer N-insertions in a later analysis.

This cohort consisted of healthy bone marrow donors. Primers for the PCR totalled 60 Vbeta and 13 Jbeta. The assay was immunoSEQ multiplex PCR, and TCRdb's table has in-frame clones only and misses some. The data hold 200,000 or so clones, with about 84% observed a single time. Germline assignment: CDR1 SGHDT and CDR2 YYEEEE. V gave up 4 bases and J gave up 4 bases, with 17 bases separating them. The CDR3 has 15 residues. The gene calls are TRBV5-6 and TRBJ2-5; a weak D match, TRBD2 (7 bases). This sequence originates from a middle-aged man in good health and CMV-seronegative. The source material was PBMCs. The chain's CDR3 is CASSLRRGARETQYF. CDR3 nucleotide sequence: TGTGCCAGCAGCCTACGTCGGGGGGCGAGAGAGACCCAGTACTTC.